This T cell receptor (beta chain) was profiled in a study of cytomegalovirus exposure and HLA in healthy donors. V lost 3 bases and J lost 1, with 9 bases in between. The CDR3 sequence is 13 residues long. Germline lookup yields CDR1 SQVTM and CDR2 ANQGSEA. In the PCR, 60 Vbeta and 13 Jbeta primers were used. Here immunoSEQ multiplex PCR was the method, and the copy in TCRdb shows in-frame clones only, minus some. The sample shows 200,000 to 250,000 clones, under 70% of them seen only once. The sequenced material came from PBMCs. The clonotype was recovered from a man aged 35-49 years in good health and CMV-seropositive. The V gene is TRBV29-1, the J gene TRBJ1-1; D may be TRBD1 (5 bases). This chain's CDR3 is CSVDHGGNTEAFF. The CDR3 DNA is TGCAGCGTTGACCACGGGGGGAACACTGAAGCTTTCTTT.